The rows below give T cell receptor beta chains drawn from one sample of a study of T-cell reconstitution after alpha-beta-depleted transplantation in children. TCRdb re-called the PCR reads through MiXCR, storing one row per CDR3 protein. The data hold 500,000 to 600,000 distinct CDR3 sequences, with 25% to 30% observed a single time. The specimen was PBMCs, collected before TCRalphabeta/CD19-depleted stem cell transplant. The receptors were sampled from a boy younger than two with Wiskott-Aldrich syndrome, due to receive a stem cell transplant. CDR3s include the opening cysteine and the closing phenylalanine or tryptophan. The D gene is left open where the match is weak.

V gene: TRBV7-6
J gene: TRBJ2-1
D gene: -
CDR3 protein: CASSPQEGNEQFF

V gene: TRBV7-2
J gene: TRBJ2-7
D gene: -
CDR3 protein: CASSLVSRLNYYYEQYF

V gene: TRBV6-1
J gene: TRBJ2-3
D gene: TRBD2
CDR3 protein: CASSVSSGSSTDTQYF

V gene: TRBV10-3
J gene: TRBJ1-5
D gene: -
CDR3 protein: CAISEGQGRVSNQPQHF

V gene: TRBV20-1
J gene: TRBJ2-7
D gene: TRBD2
CDR3 protein: CSARGGLAGASYEQYF

V gene: TRBV24-1
J gene: TRBJ2-3
D gene: TRBD2
CDR3 protein: CATSDFTSGPDTQYF

V gene: TRBV5-5
J gene: TRBJ2-7
D gene: -
CDR3 protein: CASSLAAGPPISYEQYF

V gene: TRBV7-2
J gene: TRBJ2-4
D gene: -
CDR3 protein: CASSLADFGENIQYF

V gene: TRBV10-3
J gene: TRBJ2-3
D gene: -
CDR3 protein: CAISALAATDTQYF

V gene: TRBV5-1
J gene: TRBJ2-5
D gene: TRBD2
CDR3 protein: CASSHTSGEETQYF